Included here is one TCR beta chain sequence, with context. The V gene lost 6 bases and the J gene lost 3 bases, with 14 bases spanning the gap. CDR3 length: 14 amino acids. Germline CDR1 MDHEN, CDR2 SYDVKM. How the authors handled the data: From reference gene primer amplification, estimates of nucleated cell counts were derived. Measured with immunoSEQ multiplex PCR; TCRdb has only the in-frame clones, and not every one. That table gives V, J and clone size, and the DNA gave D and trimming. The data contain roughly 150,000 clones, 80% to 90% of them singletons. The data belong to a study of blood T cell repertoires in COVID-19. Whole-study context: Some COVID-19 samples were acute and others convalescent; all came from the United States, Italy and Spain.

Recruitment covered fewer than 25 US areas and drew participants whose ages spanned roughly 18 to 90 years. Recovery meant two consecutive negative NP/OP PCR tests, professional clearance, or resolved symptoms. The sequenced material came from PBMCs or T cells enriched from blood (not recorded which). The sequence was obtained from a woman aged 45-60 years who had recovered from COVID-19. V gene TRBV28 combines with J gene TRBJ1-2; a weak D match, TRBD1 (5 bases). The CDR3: CASRRISGDYGYTF. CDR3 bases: TGTGCCAGCAGACGAATATCGGGGGACTATGGCTACACCTTC.